This T cell receptor beta chain was recorded in a study of early T cells in non-severe SARS-CoV-2 infection. The overall study: Unsorted whole blood bulk RNA was sequenced, with unpaired chains.

TCRdb fed the 5' RACE reads into MiXCR, producing one record per CDR3 protein. The sample gives 55,000 to 80,000 distinct CDR3 sequences, more than 7% of which show up once; about an eighth is in the top ten. This clonotype has more than one count but fewer than ten. The CDR3 consists of 11 residues. The germline gives CDR1 DFQATT, CDR2 SNEGSKA (reference sequence). V lost 6 bases to trimming and J lost 5 bases, with 9 bases between them. This clonotype was sampled from an adult who was a healthcare worker with PCR-confirmed SARS-CoV-2 infection or an uninfected control (not recorded which). Here the sequenced sample was whole blood, taken at baseline. The chain links TRBV20-1 to TRBJ2-3; no reliable D call. For the CDR3, the DNA is TGCAGTGCCAGTGTAGGAGATACGCAGTATTTT. This gives the protein CSASVGDTQYF.